By share, the clone carrying this T cell receptor beta chain ranks as medium-sized. The CDR3 has 13 residues. Germline V gene data show CDR1 as PRHDT and CDR2 as FYEKMQ (reference sequence). V lost 6 bases, J lost 3 bases, and 9 bases lay in between. Each CDR3 protein is one row after TCRdb ran MiXCR on the 5' RACE reads. The data contain about 11,000 distinct CDR3 sequences, roughly a quarter of them singletons. Treg sorting used a CD4+CD25+CD127-/low gate. The material sequenced was Tregs sorted from a lymph node. The source of this sequence is a female donor with breast cancer. This rearrangement joins TRBV13 to TRBJ2-1, with D uncertain. This CDR3 is CASRAGGYNEQFF. CDR3 in DNA: TGTGCCAGCAGGGCCGGCGGCTACAATGAGCAGTTCTTC.